This is a list of T cell receptor beta chains from one sample in a study of T cell changes during pregnancy in multiple sclerosis. The protocol was immunoSEQ multiplex PCR, while the TCRdb copy is restricted to in-frame clones and leaves out a portion. The table lists 45,000 to 50,000 clones, about 91% of them singletons. The sample here was CD4+ T cells from peripheral blood mononuclear cells, taken in the second trimester of pregnancy. These receptors were collected from a female donor in good health, enrolled as a control in a pregnancy study. The CDR3 runs from the conserved cysteine through the conserved F or W. A D gene is named only where the DNA matches it firmly. Not all rows give a size; the values are once, few, many and, for expanded clones, a class.

>.|TRBV5-1|TRBJ2-4|.
CASSLGGEDIQYF
TGCGCCAGCAGCTTGGGGGGGGAAGACATTCAGTACTTC
>TRBD2|TRBV7-3|TRBJ2-1|once
CASSSGTSGEQFF
TGTGCCAGCAGCTCTGGGACTAGCGGGGAGCAGTTCTTC
>TRBD1|TRBV27|TRBJ1-1|.
CASSIRGRGVTEAFF
TGTGCCAGCAGCATCAGGGGGCGCGGGGTCACTGAAGCTTTCTTT
>TRBD1|TRBV25-1|TRBJ1-4|.
CASRQTGTNEKLFF
TGTGCCAGCAGGCAGACAGGGACTAATGAAAAACTGTTTTTT
>.|TRBV11-1|TRBJ2-6|.
CASSFLQTSGANVLTF
TGTGCCAGCAGCTTCCTACAGACCTCTGGGGCCAACGTCCTGACTTTC
>TRBD1|TRBV4-2|TRBJ2-1|.
CASSQEVPGQGDEQFF
TGTGCCAGCAGCCAAGAGGTCCCGGGCCAGGGGGATGAGCAGTTCTTC
>.|TRBV4-2|TRBJ2-7|.
CASSQELRGEQYF
TGTGCCAGCAGCCAAGAATTGCGAGGGGAGCAGTACTTC
>.|TRBV7-9|TRBJ1-4|.
CASSGVGYEKLFF
TGTGCCAGCTCCGGGGTGGGGTATGAAAAACTGTTTTTT
>.|TRBV2|TRBJ2-1|.
CASSDSVTVYNEQFF
TGTGCCAGCAGTGATTCGGTAACAGTTTACAATGAGCAGTTCTTC
>TRBD2|TRBV7-8|TRBJ2-1|.
CASRRRLAGAYNEQFF
TGTGCCAGCAGGCGGAGACTAGCGGGGGCCTACAATGAGCAGTTCTTC
>.|TRBV4-3|TRBJ1-2|.
CASSQDAGTSYGYTF
TGCGCCAGCAGCCAAGACGCCGGGACTTCATATGGCTACACCTTC
>TRBD1|TRBV6-1|TRBJ1-4|.
CASSDRGNYEKLFF
TGTGCCAGCAGCGACAGGGGGAATTATGAAAAACTGTTTTTT
>TRBD2|TRBV9|TRBJ2-5|.
CASSVGVGGAVETQYF
TGTGCCAGCAGCGTAGGGGTCGGGGGGGCTGTGGAGACCCAGTACTTC
>TRBD1|TRBV28|TRBJ1-1|.
CASSLSQGVNTEAFF
TGTGCCAGCAGTTTATCGCAGGGGGTGAACACTGAAGCTTTCTTT
>TRBD2|TRBV7-6|TRBJ2-3|once
CASSLRSSGASDTQYF
TGTGCCAGCAGCTTACGGTCTAGCGGGGCCTCAGATACGCAGTATTTT
>.|TRBV5-4|TRBJ1-2|.
CASSLAGSNYGYTF
TGTGCCAGCAGCTTGGCGGGATCCAACTATGGCTACACCTTC